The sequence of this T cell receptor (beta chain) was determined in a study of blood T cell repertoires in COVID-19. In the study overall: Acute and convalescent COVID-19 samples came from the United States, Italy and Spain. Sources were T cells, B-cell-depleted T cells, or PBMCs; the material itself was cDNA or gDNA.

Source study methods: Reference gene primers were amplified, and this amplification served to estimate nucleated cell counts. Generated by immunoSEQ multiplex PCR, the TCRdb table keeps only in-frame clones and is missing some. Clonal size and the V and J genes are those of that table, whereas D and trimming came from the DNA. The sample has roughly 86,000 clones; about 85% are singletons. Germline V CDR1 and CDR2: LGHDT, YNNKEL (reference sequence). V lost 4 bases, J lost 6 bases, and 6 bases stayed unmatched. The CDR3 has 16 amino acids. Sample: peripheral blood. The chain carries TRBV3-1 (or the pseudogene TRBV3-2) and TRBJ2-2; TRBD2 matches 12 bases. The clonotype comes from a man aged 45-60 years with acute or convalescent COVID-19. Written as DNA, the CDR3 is TGTGCCAGCAGCCGACTAGCGGGAGACGGCGCCGGGGAGCTGTTTTTT. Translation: CASSRLAGDGAGELFF.